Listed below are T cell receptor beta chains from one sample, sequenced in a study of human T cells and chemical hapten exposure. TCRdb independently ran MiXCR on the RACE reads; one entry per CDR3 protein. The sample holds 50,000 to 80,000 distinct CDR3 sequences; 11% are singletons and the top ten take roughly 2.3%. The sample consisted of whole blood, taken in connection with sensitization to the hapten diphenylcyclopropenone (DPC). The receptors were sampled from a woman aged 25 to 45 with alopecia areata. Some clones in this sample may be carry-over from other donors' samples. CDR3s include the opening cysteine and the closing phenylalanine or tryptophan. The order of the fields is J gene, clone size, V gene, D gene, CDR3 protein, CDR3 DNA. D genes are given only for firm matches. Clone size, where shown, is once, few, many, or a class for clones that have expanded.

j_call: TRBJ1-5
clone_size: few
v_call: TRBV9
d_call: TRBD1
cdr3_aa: CASSVGQGIGQPQHF
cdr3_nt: TGTGCCAGCAGCGTCGGACAGGGTATCGGCCAGCCCCAGCATTTT

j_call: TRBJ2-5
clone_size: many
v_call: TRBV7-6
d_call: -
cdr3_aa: CASSQWQETQYF
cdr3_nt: TGTGCCAGCAGCCAGTGGCAAGAGACCCAGTACTTC

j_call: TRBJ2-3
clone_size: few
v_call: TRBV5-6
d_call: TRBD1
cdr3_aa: CASTTPGQGRDTQYF
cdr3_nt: TGTGCCAGCACCACACCGGGACAGGGACGAGATACGCAGTATTTT

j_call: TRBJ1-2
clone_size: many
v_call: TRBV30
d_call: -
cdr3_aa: CAWSDRYGYTF
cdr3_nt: TGTGCCTGGAGTGATAGATATGGCTACACCTTC

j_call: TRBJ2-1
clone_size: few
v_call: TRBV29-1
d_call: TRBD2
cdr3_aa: CSVARLAENEQFF
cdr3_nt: TGCAGCGTAGCCCGACTAGCGGAGAATGAGCAGTTCTTC

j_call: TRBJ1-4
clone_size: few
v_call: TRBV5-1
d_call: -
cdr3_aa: CASSPVKGDEKLFF
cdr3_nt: TGCGCCAGCAGCCCTGTTAAGGGGGATGAAAAACTGTTTTTT

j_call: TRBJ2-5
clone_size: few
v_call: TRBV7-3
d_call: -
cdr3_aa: CASSLKGLQRETQYF
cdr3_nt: TGTGCCAGCAGCTTAAAGGGACTCCAGCGAGAGACCCAGTACTTC

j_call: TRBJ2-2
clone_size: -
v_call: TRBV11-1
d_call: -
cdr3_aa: CASSFGRTTAGELFF
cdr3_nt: TGTGCCAGCAGCTTCGGACGAACGACGGCCGGGGAGCTGTTTTTT

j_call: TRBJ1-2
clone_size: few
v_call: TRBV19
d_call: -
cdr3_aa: CASSIREYSSYGYTF
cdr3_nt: TGTGCCAGTAGTATCAGGGAGTACTCTAGCTATGGCTACACCTTC

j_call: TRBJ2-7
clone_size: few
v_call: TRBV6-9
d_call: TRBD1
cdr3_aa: CAGTGTGDEQYF
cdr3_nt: TGTGCCGGCACCGGGACAGGTGACGAGCAGTACTTC

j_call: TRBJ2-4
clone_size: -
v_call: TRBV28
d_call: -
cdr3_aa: CAIQAKNIQYF
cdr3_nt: TGTGCCATCCAAGCCAAAAACATTCAGTACTTC

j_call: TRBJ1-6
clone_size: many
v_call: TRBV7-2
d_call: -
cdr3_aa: CASSPGAGADSPLHF
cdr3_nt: TGTGCCAGCAGCCCAGGGGCAGGGGCCGATTCACCCCTCCACTTT

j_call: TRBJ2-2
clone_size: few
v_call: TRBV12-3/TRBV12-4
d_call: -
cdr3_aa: CASRILAANTGELFF
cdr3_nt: TGTGCCAGCAGAATTTTAGCGGCGAACACCGGGGAGCTGTTTTTT

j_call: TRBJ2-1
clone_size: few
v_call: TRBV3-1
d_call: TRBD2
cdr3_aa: CASSPTTSGGIEQFF
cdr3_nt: TGTGCCAGCAGCCCGACGACTAGCGGGGGGATTGAGCAGTTCTTC

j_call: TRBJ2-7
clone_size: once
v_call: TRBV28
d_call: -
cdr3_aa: CASSFPRDSYEQYF
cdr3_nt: TGTGCCAGCAGTTTTCCTCGGGACTCCTACGAGCAGTACTTC

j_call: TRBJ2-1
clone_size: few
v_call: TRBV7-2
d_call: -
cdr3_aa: CASSLEWRNEQFF
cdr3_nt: TGTGCCAGCAGCTTAGAATGGAGAAATGAGCAGTTCTTC

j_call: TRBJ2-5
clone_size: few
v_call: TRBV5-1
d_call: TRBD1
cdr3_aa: CASSTGTGGHETQYF
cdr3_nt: TGCGCCAGCAGCACAGGGACAGGGGGTCATGAGACCCAGTACTTC

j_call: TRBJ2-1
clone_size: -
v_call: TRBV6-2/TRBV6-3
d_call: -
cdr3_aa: CASSWTLSYNEQFF
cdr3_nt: TGTGCCAGCAGTTGGACTCTCTCCTACAATGAGCAGTTCTTC

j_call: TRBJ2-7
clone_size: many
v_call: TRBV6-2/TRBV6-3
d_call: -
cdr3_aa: CASSYQDTYEQYF
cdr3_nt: TGTGCCAGCAGTTATCAGGACACCTACGAGCAGTACTTC

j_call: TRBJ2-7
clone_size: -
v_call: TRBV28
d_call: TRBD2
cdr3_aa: CASSLLAGVSYEQYF
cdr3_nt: TGTGCCAGCAGCCTCTTGGCGGGAGTCTCCTACGAGCAGTACTTC

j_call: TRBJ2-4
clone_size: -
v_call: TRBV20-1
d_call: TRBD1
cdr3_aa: CSARATGGGSKNIQYF
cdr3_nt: TGCAGTGCTAGGGCCACAGGGGGCGGTTCTAAAAACATTCAGTACTTC

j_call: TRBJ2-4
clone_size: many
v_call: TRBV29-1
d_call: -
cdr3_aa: CSAYRAGKNIQYF
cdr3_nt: TGCAGCGCGTACAGGGCTGGCAAAAACATTCAGTACTTC

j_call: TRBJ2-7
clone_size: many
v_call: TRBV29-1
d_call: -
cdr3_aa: CSVEVLGRAYEQYF
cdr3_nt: TGCAGCGTTGAAGTCCTGGGCAGAGCCTACGAGCAGTACTTC

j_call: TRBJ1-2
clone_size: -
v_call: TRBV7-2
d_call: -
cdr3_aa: CASSPTGTAYGYTF
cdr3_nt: TGTGCCAGCAGCCCAACCGGGACCGCTTATGGCTACACCTTC

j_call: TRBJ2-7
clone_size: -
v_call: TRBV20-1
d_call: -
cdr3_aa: CSAEDSSYEQYF
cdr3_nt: TGCAGTGCTGAGGACAGCTCCTACGAGCAGTACTTC

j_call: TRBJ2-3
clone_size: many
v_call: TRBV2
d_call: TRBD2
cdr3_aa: CASSETSGGARTQYF
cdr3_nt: TGTGCCAGCAGTGAAACTAGCGGGGGAGCCAGGACGCAGTATTTT

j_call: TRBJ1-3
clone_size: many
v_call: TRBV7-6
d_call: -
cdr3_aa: CASSLGGTPAGNTIYF
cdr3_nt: TGTGCCAGCAGCCTGGGCGGGACACCGGCTGGAAACACCATATATTTT

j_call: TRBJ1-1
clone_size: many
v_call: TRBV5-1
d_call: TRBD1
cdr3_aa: CASSLDWPGQGTNTEAFF
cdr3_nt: TGCGCCAGCAGCTTGGATTGGCCCGGACAGGGAACGAACACTGAAGCTTTCTTT

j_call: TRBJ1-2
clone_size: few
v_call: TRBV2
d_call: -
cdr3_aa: CASSEVGGGHGYTF
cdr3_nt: TGTGCCAGCAGTGAAGTAGGCGGGGGCCATGGCTACACCTTC

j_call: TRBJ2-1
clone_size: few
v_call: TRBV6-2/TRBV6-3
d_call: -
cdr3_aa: CASSYPRGSGFNEQFF
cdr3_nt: TGTGCCAGCAGTTACCCCCGGGGGTCGGGATTCAATGAGCAGTTCTTC

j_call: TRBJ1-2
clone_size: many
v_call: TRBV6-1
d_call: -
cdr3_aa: CASSQYGYTF
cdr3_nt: TGTGCCAGCAGCCAATATGGCTACACCTTC

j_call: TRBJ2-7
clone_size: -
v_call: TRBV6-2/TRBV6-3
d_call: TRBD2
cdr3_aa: CASMKRGLAEIYEQYF
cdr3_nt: TGTGCCAGCATGAAGCGCGGACTAGCGGAAATATACGAGCAGTACTTC

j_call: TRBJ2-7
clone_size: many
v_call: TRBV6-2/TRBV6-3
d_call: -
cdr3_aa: CASKGLWSSYEQYF
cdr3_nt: TGTGCCAGCAAAGGACTGTGGAGCTCCTACGAGCAGTACTTC

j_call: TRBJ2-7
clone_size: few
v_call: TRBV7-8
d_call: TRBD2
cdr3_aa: CASSLPGGKITYEQYF
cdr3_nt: TGTGCCAGCAGCCTCCCCGGGGGGAAGATAACCTACGAGCAGTACTTC

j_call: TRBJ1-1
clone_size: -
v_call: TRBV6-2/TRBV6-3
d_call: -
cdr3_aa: CASSLIMNTEAFF
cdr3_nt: TGTGCCAGCAGTTTAATCATGAACACTGAAGCTTTCTTT

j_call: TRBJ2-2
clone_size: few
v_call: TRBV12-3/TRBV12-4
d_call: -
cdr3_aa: CASSTTSPTGELFF
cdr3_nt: TGTGCCAGCAGCACCACGTCGCCCACCGGGGAGCTGTTTTTT

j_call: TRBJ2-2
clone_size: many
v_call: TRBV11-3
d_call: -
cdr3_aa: CASSNPGESRELFF
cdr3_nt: TGTGCCAGCAGCAACCCAGGGGAATCCCGGGAGCTGTTTTTT

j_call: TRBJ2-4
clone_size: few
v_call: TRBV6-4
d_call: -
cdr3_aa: CASRRRAAKNIQYF
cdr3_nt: TGTGCCAGCAGACGTAGGGCTGCCAAAAACATTCAGTACTTC

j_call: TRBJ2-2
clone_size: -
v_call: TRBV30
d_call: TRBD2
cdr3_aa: CARQGRASGNSNTGELFF
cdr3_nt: TGTGCCCGACAAGGCCGGGCTAGCGGAAACTCGAACACCGGGGAGCTGTTTTTT

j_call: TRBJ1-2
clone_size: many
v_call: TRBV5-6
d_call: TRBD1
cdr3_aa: CASSSWGTGYGYTF
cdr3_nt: TGTGCCAGCAGCTCCTGGGGGACAGGGTATGGCTACACCTTC

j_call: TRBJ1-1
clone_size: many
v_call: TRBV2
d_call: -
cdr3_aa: CASSVPVNTEAFF
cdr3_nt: TGTGCCAGCAGTGTGCCCGTGAACACTGAAGCTTTCTTT

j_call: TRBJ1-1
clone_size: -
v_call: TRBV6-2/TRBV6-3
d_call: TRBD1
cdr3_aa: CASSYGRGAEAFF
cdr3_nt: TGTGCCAGCAGTTACGGCAGGGGGGCTGAAGCTTTCTTT

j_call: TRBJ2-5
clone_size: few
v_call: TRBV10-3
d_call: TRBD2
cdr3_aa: CAISRTSGGAETQYF
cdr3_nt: TGTGCCATCAGCAGGACTAGCGGTGGGGCAGAGACCCAGTACTTC

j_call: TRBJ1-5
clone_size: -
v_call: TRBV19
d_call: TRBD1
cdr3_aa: CASRTTGGRQPQHF
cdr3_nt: TGTGCCAGTAGGACGACAGGGGGGAGACAGCCCCAGCATTTT

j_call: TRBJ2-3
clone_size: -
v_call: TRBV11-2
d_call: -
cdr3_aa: CASSTTPGETDTQYF
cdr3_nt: TGTGCCAGCAGCACCACTCCGGGGGAGACAGATACGCAGTATTTT

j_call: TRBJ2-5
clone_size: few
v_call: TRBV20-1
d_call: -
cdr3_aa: CRADWDRETQYF
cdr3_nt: TGCAGGGCCGACTGGGACCGAGAGACCCAGTACTTC

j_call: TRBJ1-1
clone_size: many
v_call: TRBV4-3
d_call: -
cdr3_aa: CASSQESGQGAEAFF
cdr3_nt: TGCGCCAGCAGCCAAGAGTCGGGCCAAGGGGCAGAAGCTTTCTTT

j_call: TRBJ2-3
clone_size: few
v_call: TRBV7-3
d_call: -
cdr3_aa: CASSLGGRSDTQYF
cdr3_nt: TGTGCCAGCAGCTTAGGGGGGAGATCAGATACGCAGTATTTT

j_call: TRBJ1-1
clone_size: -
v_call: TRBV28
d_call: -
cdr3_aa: CASRDGWNTEAFF
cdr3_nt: TGTGCCAGCAGAGATGGTTGGAACACTGAAGCTTTCTTT

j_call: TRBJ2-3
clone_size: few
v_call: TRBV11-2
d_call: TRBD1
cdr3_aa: CASSPPRTGLTDTQYF
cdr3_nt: TGTGCCAGCAGCCCCCCCCGGACAGGTCTAACAGATACGCAGTATTTT

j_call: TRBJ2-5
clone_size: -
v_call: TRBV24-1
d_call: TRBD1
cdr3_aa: CATSGTGGVETQYF
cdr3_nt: TGTGCCACCAGCGGGACAGGGGGCGTAGAGACCCAGTACTTC

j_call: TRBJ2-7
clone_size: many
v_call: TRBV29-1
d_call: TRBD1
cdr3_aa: CSARTGATYEQYF
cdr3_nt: TGCAGCGCAAGGACAGGGGCTACCTACGAGCAGTACTTC

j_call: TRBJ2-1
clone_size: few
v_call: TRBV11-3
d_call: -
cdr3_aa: CASSLVSNNEQFF
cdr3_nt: TGTGCCAGCAGCTTAGTGAGTAACAATGAGCAGTTCTTC

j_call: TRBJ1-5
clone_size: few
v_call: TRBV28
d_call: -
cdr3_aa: CASSLPGSYSNQPQHF
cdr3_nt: TGTGCCAGCAGTTTACCGGGCTCATATAGCAATCAGCCCCAGCATTTT

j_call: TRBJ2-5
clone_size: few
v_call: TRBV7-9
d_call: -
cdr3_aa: CAVGELQETQYF
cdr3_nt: TGTGCCGTTGGGGAGTTACAAGAGACCCAGTACTTC

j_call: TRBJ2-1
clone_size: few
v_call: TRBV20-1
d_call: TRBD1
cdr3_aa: CSANPSTGDNEQFF
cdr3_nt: TGCAGTGCAAACCCCTCGACAGGGGACAATGAGCAGTTCTTC

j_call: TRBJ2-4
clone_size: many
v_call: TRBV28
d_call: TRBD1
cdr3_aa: CASSRRTGGNIQYF
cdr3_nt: TGTGCCAGCAGCCGACGGACAGGGGGCAACATTCAGTACTTC